These 29 T cell receptor beta chains were all obtained from the same sample, sequenced in a study of blood T cell repertoires in COVID-19. Libraries were prepared by immunoSEQ multiplex PCR; TCRdb keeps only in-frame clonotypes and omits some of them. The sample records roughly 100,000 clones, 84% being singletons. Sequencing was carried out using peripheral blood. The source is a human donor in a cohort sampled during active COVID-19.

This chain connects TRBV3-1 (or the pseudogene TRBV3-2) to TRBJ2-3; 7 positions match TRBD2. Germline V lookup: CDR1 LGHDT, CDR2 YNNKEL (reference sequence). There are 15 residues in the CDR3. Unmatched junction bases numbered 8, after V lost 4 bases and J lost 4 bases. The CDR3 here is CASSPSGGGADTQYF. CDR3 DNA sequence: TGTGCCAGCAGCCCTTCCGGGGGAGGGGCAGATACGCAGTATTTT.

The rearrangement joins TRBV5-4 to TRBJ2-7; possibly TRBD2 for D (5 bases). CDR1 is SGHNT and CDR2 is YYREEE in the germline V gene (reference sequence). The CDR3 loop spans 13 amino acids. With 4 bases removed from V and 4 bases from J, the gap between germline ends came to 12 bases. CDR3 region: CASSHLEGYEQYF. The DNA for the CDR3 is TGTGCCAGCAGCCACCTAGAGGGTTACGAGCAGTACTTC.

The chain couples TRBV2 to TRBJ1-2, with D hard to call. Germline assignment: CDR1 SNHLY and CDR2 FYNNEI. CDR3 length equals 14 residues. V was clipped by 6 bases and J by 3 bases, with 14 bases between them. In DNA, the CDR3 is TGTGCCAGCAGCGATTTAACAGAGTACTATGGCTACACCTTC. This codes for CASSDLTEYYGYTF.

The rearrangement uses TRBV7-5 and TRBJ2-1; TRBD2 was called by the table and not checked on the DNA. TRBV7-5 is recorded as a pseudogene. This CDR3 spans 19 amino acids. The CDR3 here is CVRSLASGGTPILYNEQFF. CDR3 coding DNA: TGTGTCAGAAGCTTGGCGAGCGGGGGCACCCCAATCCTCTACAATGAGCAGTTCTTC.

The chain recombines TRBV9 with TRBJ2-3, with TRBD2 matching over 10 bases. This CDR3 region has 17 residues. Losses at the gene ends were 0 bases for V and 3 bases for J; bases not matched to a gene: 7. Germline loops: CDR1 SGDLS, CDR2 YYNGEE. For the CDR3, the DNA is TGTGCCAGCAGCGTAGTTATCAGCGGGGGGGTTACAGATACGCAGTATTTT. This codes for CASSVVISGGVTDTQYF.

V is TRBV5-1 and J is TRBJ2-1; TRBD1 matches 9 bases. J lost 8 bases, V lost 4 bases, and 16 bases had no gene match. This CDR3 contains 17 residues. The germline V gene has CDR1 SGHRS and CDR2 YFSETQ. The CDR3 loop is CASSRVRPGTGIDEQFF. DNA for the CDR3: TGCGCCAGCAGCAGAGTAAGACCCGGGACAGGGATAGATGAGCAGTTCTTC.

This chain joins TRBV9 and TRBJ1-2; TRBD1 is a possible D gene (5 bases). Germline assignment: CDR1 SGDLS and CDR2 YYNGEE. With 0 bases removed from V and 2 bases from J, the gap between germline ends came to 14 bases. The CDR3 covers 16 residues. The CDR3 DNA reads TGTGCCAGCAGCGTAGCTCGGGGGGACCCGAACTATGGCTACACCTTC. Protein: CASSVARGDPNYGYTF. The whole variable domain, remainder taken from reference TRBV9 and TRBJ1-2, is DSGVTQTPKHLITATGQRVTLRCSPRSGDLSVYWYQQSLDQGLQFLIQYYNGEERAKGNILERFSAQQFPDLHSELNLSSLELGDSALYFCASSVARGDPNYGYTFGSGTRLTVV.

The V gene is TRBV11-2, the J gene TRBJ2-1; 10 bases fit TRBD2. CDR3 size: 14 residues. Germline trimming cut 1 base from V and 9 bases from J; bases unmatched to any gene: 3. Germline loops: CDR1 SGHAT, CDR2 FQNNGV. The CDR3 spells CASSLVGTSAEQFF. CDR3 nucleotides: TGTGCCAGCAGCTTAGTAGGGACTAGCGCTGAGCAGTTCTTC.

The V gene is TRBV11-2, the J gene TRBJ1-1; D is possibly TRBD1 (5 bases). Trimming cost V 0 bases and J 1 base, with 6 bases left between them. Germline CDR1 is SGHAT and CDR2 is FQNNGV. This CDR3 has 14 residues. The CDR3 spells CASSLEGGNTEAFF. The DNA for the CDR3 is TGTGCCAGCAGCTTAGAGGGGGGGAACACTGAAGCTTTCTTT.

The genes are TRBV19 and TRBJ2-2; a possible D gene is TRBD1 (5 bases). The CDR3 is made up of 13 amino acids. The germline V and J ends were trimmed by 11 bases and 3 bases, with 13 bases remaining between them. Germline V gene data show CDR1 as LNHDA and CDR2 as SQIVND (reference sequence). CDR3 sequence (DNA): TGTGCCGTTCTGTGGGGCGACACCGGGGAGCTGTTTTTT. As protein: CAVLWGDTGELFF.

The chain has TRBV5-1 and TRBJ2-2; 8 nucleotides line up with TRBD2. This CDR3 is 16 amino acids long. J was trimmed by 4 bases and V by 4 bases; bases with no gene match: 9. The germline CDR1 and CDR2 sequences are SGHRS and YFSETQ. The CDR3 sequence: CASSPLSGGRTGELFF. The CDR3 nucleotides are TGCGCCAGCAGCCCCCTCAGCGGGGGACGCACCGGGGAGCTGTTTTTT.

This chain uses TRBV5-1 with TRBJ2-3, with 8 bases aligning to TRBD2. Germline trimming cut 0 bases from V and 4 bases from J; bases unmatched to any gene: 4. The germline CDR1 and CDR2 sequences are SGHRS and YFSETQ. The CDR3 is 15 amino acids. The CDR3 region is CASSLAGGAPDTQYF. In nucleotides, the CDR3 is TGCGCCAGCAGCTTGGCGGGGGGGGCCCCAGATACGCAGTATTTT. The variable domain in full, with the rest retrieved from reference TRBV5-1 and TRBJ2-3, is KAGVTQTPRYLIKTRGQQVTLSCSPISGHRSVSWYQQTPGQGLQFLFEYFSETQRNKGNFPGRFSGRQFSNSRSEMNVSTLELGDSALYLCASSLAGGAPDTQYFGPGTRLTVL.

The chain has TRBV4-2 and TRBJ2-3; TRBD2 matches 7 bases. The CDR3 length is 18 residues. Per the germline V gene, CDR1 is LGHNA and CDR2 is YNFKEQ. J was trimmed by 0 bases and V by 1 base; bases with no gene match: 10. CDR3 nucleotide sequence: TGTGCCAGCAGCCAAGTAAGGGCTAGCGGAGCTAGCACAGATACGCAGTATTTT. Translation gives CASSQVRASGASTDTQYF.

The chain is built from TRBV2 and TRBJ2-3; TRBD2 agrees at 7 bases. This CDR3 comprises 15 residues. Germline assignment: CDR1 SNHLY and CDR2 FYNNEI. V lost 5 bases, J lost 1 base, and 6 bases stayed unmatched. The CDR3: CASSLRLARTDTQYF. DNA for the CDR3: TGTGCCAGCAGTTTACGACTAGCCCGCACAGATACGCAGTATTTT.

This clone was recorded only once. The chain couples TRBV5-8 to TRBJ1-1; possibly TRBD1 for D (6 bases). The CDR3 length is 13 residues. Germline CDR1 is SGHTS and CDR2 is YDEGEE. The V end was cut by 6 bases, the J end by 5 bases, with 14 bases between. The CDR3 spells CASIPGQLTEAFF. The CDR3 DNA sequence: TGTGCCAGCATCCCGGGACAATTGACTGAAGCTTTCTTT.

The V gene is TRBV5-4, the J gene TRBJ1-2; no definite D call. This CDR3 comprises 14 residues. The germline gives CDR1 SGHNT, CDR2 YYREEE (reference sequence). Trimming took off 4 bases at V and 1 base at J, with 11 bases between the two ends. The CDR3 DNA reads TGTGCCAGCAGCCCCCGGGCGGGTAACTATGGCTACACCTTC. It encodes CASSPRAGNYGYTF.

CDR3 coding DNA: TGTGCCAGCAGCCGGACAGGGGGCGATGGCTACACCTTC. Amino acids: CASSRTGGDGYTF. This rearrangement joins TRBV13 to TRBJ1-2, with 11 bases lining up with TRBD1. This CDR3 region has 13 residues. Germline lookup yields CDR1 PRHDT and CDR2 FYEKMQ (reference sequence). Trimming took 5 bases from V and 6 from J; bases not matched to a gene: 2.

The rearrangement uses TRBV13 and TRBJ1-2; 7 bases agree with TRBD1. Trimming cost V 2 bases and J 7 bases; bases outside gene matches: 7. The germline CDR1 and CDR2 sequences are PRHDT and FYEKMQ (reference sequence). The CDR3 length is 14 residues. The CDR3 DNA reads TGTGCCAGCAGCTTATTGCGACAGGGCTCTGGCTACACCTTC. Amino acids: CASSLLRQGSGYTF.

The rearrangement uses TRBV27 and TRBJ1-5, with TRBD1 as a possible D gene (5 bases). The CDR3 has 13 amino acids. V shed 3 bases and J shed 6 bases, with 9 bases lying between them. The germline V gene has CDR1 MNHEY and CDR2 SMNVEV (reference sequence). The CDR3 DNA is TGTGCCAGCAGTTTCAGGGTAACTCAGCCCCAGCATTTT. Amino acids: CASSFRVTQPQHF.

The rearrangement joins TRBV2 to TRBJ1-6, with D possibly being TRBD1 (6 bases). Per the germline V gene, CDR1 is SNHLY and CDR2 is FYNNEI. This CDR3 has 13 residues. Trimming took 6 bases from V and 7 from J, leaving 10 bases between them. The CDR3 protein is CASRQGPNSPLHF. The CDR3 coding sequence is TGTGCCAGCAGACAGGGCCCGAATTCACCCCTCCACTTT.

The chain joins TRBV6-5 to TRBJ1-2; D unclear. CDR3 length: 13 amino acids. CDR1 and CDR2 from the germline V gene are MNHEY and SVGAGI. V was pared by 1 base and J by 2 bases, with 5 bases between. The DNA of the CDR3 is TGTGCCAGCAGTTACTACAGAAACTATGGCTACACCTTC. Translating it yields CASSYYRNYGYTF.

The CDR3 DNA is TGTGCCAGTCGGGACACGACTATCTTAAACTATGGCTACACCTTC. This gives the protein CASRDTTILNYGYTF. The chain recombines TRBV6-5 with TRBJ1-2, with D perhaps TRBD1 (6 bases). The CDR3 is 15 residues long. Deletions cut 9 bases from V and 2 bases from J, with 19 bases between. Germline loops: CDR1 MNHEY, CDR2 SVGAGI.

This clone was detected a few times. V and J are TRBV7-8 and TRBJ2-7, with a possible D match to TRBD2 (7 bases). CDR3 size: 16 residues. V shed 1 base and J shed 3 bases, with 16 bases lying between them. CDR1 and CDR2 from the germline V gene are SGHVS and FQNEAQ. In DNA form, the CDR3 reads TGTGCCAGCAGCTTAGGCCCAGTAAGGGGGGGCTACGAGCAGTACTTC. As protein: CASSLGPVRGGYEQYF.

The chain has TRBV4-1 and TRBJ1-5; TRBD1 is a possible D gene (6 bases). From germline, CDR1 is MGHRA and CDR2 YSYEKL. This CDR3 has 15 amino acids. The V gene lost 5 bases and the J gene lost 2 bases, with 13 bases spanning the gap. CDR3 nucleotide sequence: TGCGCCAGCAGCGCCCAGGGGCAAGGCAATCAGCCCCAGCATTTT. The encoded protein is CASSAQGQGNQPQHF.

The chain employs TRBV4-2 and TRBJ2-1; 14 bases map to TRBD2. The V and J ends lost 4 bases and 8 bases, in that order; junction bases with no gene match: 4. This CDR3 comprises 15 residues. The germline gives CDR1 LGHNA, CDR2 YNFKEQ. In DNA, the CDR3 is TGTGCCAGCAGCCCGACTAGCGGGGGGGTTTATGAGCAGTTCTTC. It codes for CASSPTSGGVYEQFF.

A single count supports this clone. The rearrangement joins TRBV4-3 to TRBJ2-3; TRBD2 matches at 7 bases. This CDR3 region has 17 residues. Germline V gene data show CDR1 as LGHNA and CDR2 as YSLEER. The junction had 13 bases not matched to a gene; V was cut back by 1 base and J by 6 bases. The DNA of the CDR3 is TGCGCCAGCAGCCAAGGAATTTCAGCGGCCGGGGGGGATACGCAGTATTTT. Its protein is CASSQGISAAGGDTQYF.

The chain links TRBV7-9 to TRBJ2-5, with 7 bases matching TRBD2. V trimming: 0 bases; J trimming: 5 bases; junction bases outside the gene matches: 3. Germline CDR1 reads SEHNR; CDR2 reads FQNEAQ (reference sequence). The CDR3 has 14 residues. The chain's CDR3 is CASSLAGGYETQYF. The DNA for the CDR3 is TGTGCCAGCAGCTTAGCGGGGGGGTATGAGACCCAGTACTTC.

This chain joins TRBV23-1 and TRBJ2-3; D gene ambiguous. TRBV23-1 is designated an ORF whose function remains uncertain. Trimming pared 6 bases from V and 3 bases from J, leaving 10 bases between. CDR3 length: 13 residues. The CDR3 region is CASSLVRTDTQYF. CDR3 DNA sequence: TGCGCCAGCAGCCTCGTCCGGACAGATACGCAGTATTTT.

The chain is built from TRBV27 and TRBJ1-1; 9 bases are shared with TRBD1. The CDR3 length is 16 residues. V trimming: 5 bases; J trimming: 2 bases; junction bases outside the gene matches: 9. The V gene's germline CDR1 is MNHEY and CDR2 SMNVEV (reference sequence). The CDR3 here is CASSLGTGIVNTEAFF. The CDR3 coding sequence is TGTGCCAGCAGTCTTGGGACAGGGATAGTAAACACTGAAGCTTTCTTT.